This T cell receptor (beta chain) was obtained from a study of CD8 T cells in Susac syndrome. RNA amounts of roughly 0.5 to 1 ug underwent reverse transcription with random hexamers. TCRdb ran MiXCR on the immunoSEQ multiplex PCR reads and lists one entry per CDR3 protein. The sample comprises nearly 70,000 distinct CDR3 sequences, approximately 95% of which are singletons, and 0.2% to 0.3% rests with the top ten. The V and J ends lost 5 bases and 0 bases respectively, with 14 bases between them. The CDR3 has 17 amino acids. Germline V lookup: CDR1 SGHTA, CDR2 FQGTGA. TCR beta from blood CD8+ and CD4+ T cells was sequenced. Controls were healthy donors (matched for age and sex).

The specimen sequenced was CD8+ T cells from PBMCs. The chain couples TRBV7-3 to TRBJ2-6; tentative D call: TRBD2 (5 bases). The receptor comes from a human donor in good health. The CDR3 region has the DNA TGTGCCAGCAGCGTCGGCCCGGCGGGCTCTGGGGCCAACGTCCTGACTTTC. Translation: CASSVGPAGSGANVLTF. The full variable domain, completed using reference TRBV7-3 and TRBJ2-6, is GAGVSQTPSNKVTEKGKYVELRCDPISGHTALYWYRQSLGQGPEFLIYFQGTGAADDSGLPNDRFFAVRPEGSVSTLKIQRTERGDSAVYLCASSVGPAGSGANVLTFGAGSRLTVL.